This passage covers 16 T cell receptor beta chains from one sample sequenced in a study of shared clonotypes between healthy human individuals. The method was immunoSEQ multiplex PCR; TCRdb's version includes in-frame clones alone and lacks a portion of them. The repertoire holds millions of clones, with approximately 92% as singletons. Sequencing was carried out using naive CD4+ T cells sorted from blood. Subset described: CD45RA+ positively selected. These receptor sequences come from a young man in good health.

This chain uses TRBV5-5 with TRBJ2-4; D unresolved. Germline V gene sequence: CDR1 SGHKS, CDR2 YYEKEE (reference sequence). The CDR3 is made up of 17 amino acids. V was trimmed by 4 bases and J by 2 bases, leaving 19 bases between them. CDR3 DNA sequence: TGTGCCAGCAGCCCCACTAATTCCCTCCTAACCAAAAACATTCAGTACTTC. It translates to CASSPTNSLLTKNIQYF.

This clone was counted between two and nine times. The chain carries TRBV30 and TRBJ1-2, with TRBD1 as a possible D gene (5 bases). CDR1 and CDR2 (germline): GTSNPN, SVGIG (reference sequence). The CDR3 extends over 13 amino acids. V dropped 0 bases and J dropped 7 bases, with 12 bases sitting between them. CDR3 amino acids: CAWSVSGNSGYTF. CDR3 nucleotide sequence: TGTGCCTGGAGTGTTTCAGGGAATAGTGGCTACACCTTC.

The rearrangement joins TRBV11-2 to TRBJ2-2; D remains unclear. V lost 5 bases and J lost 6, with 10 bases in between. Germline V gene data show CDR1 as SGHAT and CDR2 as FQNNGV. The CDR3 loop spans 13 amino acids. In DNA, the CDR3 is TGTGCCAGCAGCCTAGGGCCTTCCGGGGAGCTGTTTTTT. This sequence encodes CASSLGPSGELFF.

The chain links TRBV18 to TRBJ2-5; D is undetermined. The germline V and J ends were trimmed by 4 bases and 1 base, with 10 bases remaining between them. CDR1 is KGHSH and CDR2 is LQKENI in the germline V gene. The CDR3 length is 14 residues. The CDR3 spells CASSQGSGQETQYF. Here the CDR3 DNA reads TGTGCCAGCTCACAGGGATCCGGCCAAGAGACCCAGTACTTC.

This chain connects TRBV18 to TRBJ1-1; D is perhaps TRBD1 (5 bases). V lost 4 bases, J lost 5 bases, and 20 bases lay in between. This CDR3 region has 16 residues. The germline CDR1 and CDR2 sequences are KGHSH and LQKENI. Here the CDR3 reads CASSRDGPGLGTEAFF. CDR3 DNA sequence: TGTGCCAGCTCACGGGACGGACCGGGGCTGGGGACTGAAGCTTTCTTT.

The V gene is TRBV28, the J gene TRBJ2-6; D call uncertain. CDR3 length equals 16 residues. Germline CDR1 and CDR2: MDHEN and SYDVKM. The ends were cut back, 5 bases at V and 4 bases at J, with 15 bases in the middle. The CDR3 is CASSLNQMAGANVLTF. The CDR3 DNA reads TGTGCCAGCAGTCTAAATCAAATGGCCGGGGCCAACGTCCTGACTTTC.

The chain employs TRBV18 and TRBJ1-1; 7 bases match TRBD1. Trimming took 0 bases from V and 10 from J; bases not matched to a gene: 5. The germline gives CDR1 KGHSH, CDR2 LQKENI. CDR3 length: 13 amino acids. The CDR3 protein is CASSPPDRARAFF. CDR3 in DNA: TGTGCCAGCTCACCACCTGACAGGGCGAGAGCTTTCTTT. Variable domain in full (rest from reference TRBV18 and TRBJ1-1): NAGVMQNPRHLVRRRGQEARLRCSPMKGHSHVYWYRQLPEEGLKFMVYLQKENIIDESGMPKERFSAEFPKEGPSILRIQQVVRGDSAAYFCASSPPDRARAFFGQGTRLTVV.

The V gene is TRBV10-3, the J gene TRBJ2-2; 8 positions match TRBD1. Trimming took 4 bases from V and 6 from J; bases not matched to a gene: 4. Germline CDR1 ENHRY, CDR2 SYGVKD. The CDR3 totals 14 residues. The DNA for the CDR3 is TGTGCCATCAGTGCTATGACAGGGGCCGGGGAGCTGTTTTTT. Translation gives CAISAMTGAGELFF.

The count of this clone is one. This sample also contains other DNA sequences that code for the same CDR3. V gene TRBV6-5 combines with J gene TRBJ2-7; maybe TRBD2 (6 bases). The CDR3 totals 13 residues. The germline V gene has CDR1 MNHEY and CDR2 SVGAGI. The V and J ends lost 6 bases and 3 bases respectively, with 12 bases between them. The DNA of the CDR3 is TGTGCCAGCAGCCGCACAGCGGGCTACGAGCAGTACTTC. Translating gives CASSRTAGYEQYF.

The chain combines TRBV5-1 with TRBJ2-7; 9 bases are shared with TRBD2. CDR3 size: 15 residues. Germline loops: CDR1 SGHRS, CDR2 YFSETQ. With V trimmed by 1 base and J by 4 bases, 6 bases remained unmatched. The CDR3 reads CASSLIAGVRYEQYF. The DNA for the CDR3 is TGCGCCAGCAGCTTGATAGCGGGAGTAAGGTACGAGCAGTACTTC.

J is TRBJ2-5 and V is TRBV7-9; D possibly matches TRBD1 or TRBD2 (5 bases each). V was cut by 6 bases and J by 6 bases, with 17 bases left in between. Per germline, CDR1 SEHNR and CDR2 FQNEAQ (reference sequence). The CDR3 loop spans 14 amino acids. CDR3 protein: CASSSTGPLKTQYF. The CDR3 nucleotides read TGTGCCAGCAGTTCCACGGGACCCCTAAAGACCCAGTACTTC.

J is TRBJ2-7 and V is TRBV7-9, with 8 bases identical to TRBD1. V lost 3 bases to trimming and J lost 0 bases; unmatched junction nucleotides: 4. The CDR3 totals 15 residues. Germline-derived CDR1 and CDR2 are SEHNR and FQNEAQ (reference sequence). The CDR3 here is CASSFTDRDSYEQYF. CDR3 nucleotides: TGTGCCAGCAGCTTCACGGACAGGGACTCCTACGAGCAGTACTTC.

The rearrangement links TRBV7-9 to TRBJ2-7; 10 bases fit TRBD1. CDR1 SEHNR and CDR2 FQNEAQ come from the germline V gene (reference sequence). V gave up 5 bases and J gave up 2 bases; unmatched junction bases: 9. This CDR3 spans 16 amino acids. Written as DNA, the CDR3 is TGTGCCAGCAGCGCCCGGACAGGGGGTCCCACCTACGAGCAGTACTTC. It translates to CASSARTGGPTYEQYF.

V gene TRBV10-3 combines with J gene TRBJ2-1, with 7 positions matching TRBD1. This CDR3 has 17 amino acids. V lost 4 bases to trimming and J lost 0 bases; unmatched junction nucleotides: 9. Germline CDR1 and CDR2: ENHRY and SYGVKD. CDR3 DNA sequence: TGTGCCATCAGTGGACGACAGGGAGTAAACTCCTACAATGAGCAGTTCTTC. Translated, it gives CAISGRQGVNSYNEQFF.

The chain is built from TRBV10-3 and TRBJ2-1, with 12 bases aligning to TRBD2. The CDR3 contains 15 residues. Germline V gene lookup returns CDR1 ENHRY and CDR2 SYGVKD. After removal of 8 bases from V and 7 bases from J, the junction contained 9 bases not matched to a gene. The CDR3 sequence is CAIARLAGGSNEQFF. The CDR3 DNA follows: TGTGCCATCGCCCGCCTAGCGGGGGGGTCGAATGAGCAGTTCTTC.

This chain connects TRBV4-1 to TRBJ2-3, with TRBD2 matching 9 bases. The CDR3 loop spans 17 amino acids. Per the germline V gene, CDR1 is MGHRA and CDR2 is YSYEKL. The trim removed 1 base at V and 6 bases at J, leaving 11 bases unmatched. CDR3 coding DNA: TGCGCCAGCAGCCAAGGTTACGGGACTAGCATGGCGGATACGCAGTATTTT. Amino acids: CASSQGYGTSMADTQYF.